The present TCR beta chain was sequenced within a study of spatial heterogeneity in lung cancer. About the study: Unique TCR and UMI combinations averaged more than ten appearances each in raw reads. The study's findings and limits: The study found that expanded intratumoral alpha and beta TCR counts tracked tumor mutation counts.

Time point noted: sample taken at primary tumor resection. The table lists this clonotype with many counts. The target antigen is unknown. This CDR3 region has 13 residues. Trimming shortened V by 5 bases and J by 3 bases, and 11 bases separated the two germline ends. Germline V gene sequence: CDR1 SGHTA, CDR2 FQGNSA. TCRdb called the 5' RACE reads again in MiXCR, with one record for every CDR3 protein. The sample yields 9,500 to 13,000 distinct CDR3 sequences, about an eighth seen once. Here the sequenced sample was lung tumor tissue, taken at surgery. J is TRBJ2-7 and V is TRBV7-2, with D perhaps matching TRBD1 (5 bases). This receptor was identified in a female donor with early-stage non-small cell lung cancer. This CDR3 is CASSAVRGYEQYF. DNA for the CDR3: TGTGCCAGCAGCGCCGTTAGGGGCTACGAGCAGTACTTC.